This T cell receptor (beta chain) was obtained from a study of blood T cells in healthy people across ages. Study-wide findings and caveats: Across samples, TCR beta diversity tracked strongly with naive T cell percentage. Comparison with aged donors showed that long-lived donors had more naive CD4+ cells and higher diversity.

Regarding this clonotype: Its target is unknown.

Next came a second PCR, run for about 7 to 11 cycles, which used a sample-barcoded 5' primer along with a J-beta primer mix. Researchers report that each sample yielded at least 2.5 million CDR3-containing paired-end reads. TCRdb passed the 5' RACE reads through MiXCR, listing each CDR3 protein once. Here the sample spans around 1,800,000 distinct CDR3 sequences, about two fifths being singletons. V lost 2 bases, J lost 6 bases, and 15 bases lay in between. This CDR3 is 14 amino acids long. The germline gives CDR1 SGHKS, CDR2 YYEKEE (reference sequence). This chain joins TRBV5-5 and TRBJ2-7; D gene unclear. Sequencing was carried out using blood. The TCR comes from a human donor in good health. This chain's CDR3 is CASSFLDLPSEQYF. DNA of the CDR3: TGTGCCAGCAGCTTTTTGGACCTTCCCTCCGAGCAGTACTTC.